Below are 7 T cell receptor beta chains sequenced from a single sample in a study of cytomegalovirus exposure and HLA in healthy donors. PCR primers comprised 60 Vbeta and 13 Jbeta primers. The table came from immunoSEQ multiplex PCR; TCRdb's copy has only in-frame clones and leaves some out. This sample has 84,000 or so clones; approximately 84% occur once, and the top ten carry 2.4%. The material sequenced was PBMCs. The receptors were sampled from a woman in her forties or fifties in good health and CMV-seronegative.

This clone turned up a few times. The CDR3 is CASSESDSPKNIQYF. CDR3 coding DNA: TGTGCCAGCAGTGAATCGGACAGCCCCAAAAACATTCAGTACTTC. V gene TRBV25-1 combines with J gene TRBJ2-4; perhaps TRBD1 as D (6 bases). The V end was cut by 1 base, the J end by 2 bases, with 9 bases between. Germline V lookup: CDR1 MGHDK, CDR2 SYGVNS. The CDR3 runs 15 residues. The whole variable domain, remainder taken from reference TRBV25-1 and TRBJ2-4, is EADIYQTPRYLVIGTGKKITLECSQTMGHDKMYWYQQDPGMELHLIHYSYGVNSTEKGDLSSESTVSRIRTEHFPLTLESARPSHTSQYLCASSESDSPKNIQYFGAGTRLSVL.

V is TRBV5-1 and J is TRBJ2-1; TRBD2 aligns across 10 bases. Germline V CDR1 and CDR2: SGHRS, YFSETQ. The CDR3 length is 16 residues. J was trimmed by 1 base and V by 3 bases; bases with no gene match: 4. CDR3 coding DNA: TGCGCCAGCAGCTCGGGACTAGCGAAATCCTACAATGAGCAGTTCTTC. This gives the protein CASSSGLAKSYNEQFF.

With regard to this clone: The junction departs from the called germline gene at one end, perhaps through a read error. V gene TRBV6-5 combines with J gene TRBJ1-2; perhaps TRBD1 as D (5 bases). Per the germline V gene, CDR1 is MNHEY and CDR2 is SVGAGI. There are 14 residues in the CDR3. The CDR3 loop is CASSYSGRDYGYPF. CDR3 DNA: TGTGCCAGCAGTTACTCTGGCAGGGACTATGGCTACCCCTTC.

The chain carries TRBV27 and TRBJ1-5, with TRBD1 matching over 8 bases. Germline assignment: CDR1 MNHEY and CDR2 SMNVEV (reference sequence). The CDR3 is 16 residues long. Germline trimming cut 5 bases from V and 5 bases from J; bases unmatched to any gene: 11. The CDR3 DNA is TGTGCCAGCAGTCCCATCCAGGGGGCTGAAGATCAGCCCCAGCATTTT. Protein sequence: CASSPIQGAEDQPQHF.

The chain couples TRBV9 to TRBJ1-1, with D possibly being TRBD1 (5 bases). V was trimmed by 0 bases and J by 4 bases, leaving 22 bases between them. The CDR3 loop spans 18 amino acids. From germline, CDR1 is SGDLS and CDR2 YYNGEE. CDR3 region: CASSVATGDRVFGTEAFF. The CDR3, as DNA: TGTGCCAGCAGCGTAGCTACGGGGGATAGGGTCTTCGGCACTGAAGCTTTCTTT.

The V call is TRBV9, the J call TRBJ2-1, with 13 bases that match TRBD2. V lost 0 bases and J lost 6; bases outside the gene matches: 6. This CDR3 has 17 amino acids. The germline V gene encodes CDR1 SGDLS and CDR2 YYNGEE. In DNA, the CDR3 is TGTGCCAGCAGCGTAGTTGGAACTAGCGGGGGGGGCAATGAGCAGTTCTTC. Translating it yields CASSVVGTSGGGNEQFF.

In this sample, this clone turned up once. The CDR3 DNA reads TGCGCCAGCAGCTTGGGTCCGCGGGGAGGAGGGAACACTGAAGCTTTCTTT. As protein: CASSLGPRGGGNTEAFF. The rearrangement uses TRBV5-1 and TRBJ1-1; D unclear. The CDR3 is made up of 17 amino acids. Germline V gene data show CDR1 as SGHRS and CDR2 as YFSETQ. V lost 0 bases, J lost 1 base, and 16 bases lay in between.